The 5 T cell receptor beta chains listed next were all sequenced from one sample in a study of CD8 T cells in ankylosing spondylitis. TCRdb processed the 5' RACE reads anew with MiXCR; each CDR3 protein has one entry. This sample has about 310,000 distinct CDR3 sequences, with more than 20% found just once. The sample taken for sequencing was blood, either unsorted or a sorted T cell fraction (not recorded which). These receptors were obtained from a female donor with ankylosing spondylitis or in good health (not recorded which).

The CDR3 reads CASQNSGNTIYF. The CDR3 bases are TGTGCCAGCCAAAACTCTGGAAACACCATATATTTT. The chain joins TRBV19 to TRBJ1-3; no firm D call. From germline, CDR1 is LNHDA and CDR2 SQIVND (reference sequence). The CDR3 totals 12 residues. Trimming took off 9 bases at V and 0 bases at J, with 6 bases between the two ends.

The chain carries TRBV3-1 and TRBJ2-5; TRBD1 matches 9 bases. The V gene end was trimmed by 0 bases and the J gene end by 1 base; junction bases not matched to a gene: 15. The CDR3 has 20 amino acids. In germline, CDR1 is LGHDT, CDR2 YNNKEL (reference sequence). CDR3 sequence: CASSQDPKIWTGEGQETQYF. The CDR3 nucleotides read TGTGCCAGCAGCCAAGACCCAAAAATATGGACAGGGGAGGGCCAAGAGACCCAGTACTTC.

In this sample, this clonotype turned up many times. The rearrangement joins TRBV5-1 to TRBJ2-1; D is perhaps TRBD2 (6 bases). Trimming left V 0 bases short and J 8 bases short, with 12 bases between. Germline CDR1 is SGHRS and CDR2 is YFSETQ. The CDR3 runs to 14 residues. The CDR3 loop is CASSLEAGRDEQFF. Written as DNA, the CDR3 is TGCGCCAGCAGCTTGGAGGCGGGGCGGGATGAGCAGTTCTTC.

There are a few counts of this clonotype. The gene calls are TRBV7-2 and TRBJ2-3; D gene ambiguous. Per germline, CDR1 SGHTA and CDR2 FQGNSA. This CDR3 contains 13 residues. Trimming took 1 base from V and 8 from J, leaving 10 bases between them. DNA for the CDR3: TGTGCCAGCAGCTTAGTGCAGCGAGGTACGCAGTATTTT. Its protein product is CASSLVQRGTQYF.

In its sample, this clonotype was seen many times. This chain joins TRBV7-2 and TRBJ1-5, with D hard to call. Looked up from germline, CDR1 is SGHTA and CDR2 is FQGNSA. Trimming left V 5 bases short and J 0 bases short, with 11 bases between. The CDR3 spans 15 residues. The CDR3 loop is CASSLLGYSNQPQHF. CDR3 DNA sequence: TGTGCCAGCAGCCTCCTGGGGTATAGCAATCAGCCCCAGCATTTT. Together with reference TRBV7-2 and TRBJ1-5, the CDR3 gives the full variable domain: GAGVSQSPSNKVTEKGKDVELRCDPISGHTALYWYRQSLGQGLEFLIYFQGNSAPDKSGLPSDRFSAERTGGSVSTLTIQRTQQEDSAVYLCASSLLGYSNQPQHFGDGTRLSIL.